This entry lists 6 T cell receptor beta chains sequenced from one sample in a study of T cell clones after liver transplantation. This table comes from immunoSEQ multiplex PCR, and its TCRdb copy is limited to in-frame clones, with some not included. In the table there are 40,000 to 65,000 clones, approximately 84% of which are singletons. Sequencing was performed on CD4+ T cells from blood, taken before liver transplant. These receptors were taken from a human donor who received a liver transplant.

V gene TRBV27 combines with J gene TRBJ1-5; D perhaps matches TRBD1 (5 bases). The CDR3 spans 17 residues. Germline V gene data show CDR1 as MNHEY and CDR2 as SMNVEV (reference sequence). The germline V and J ends were trimmed by 0 bases and 9 bases, with 21 bases remaining between them. DNA of the CDR3: TGTGCCAGCAGTTTATCCGCGATTGTGGGGCGCCTGGGGCCCCAGCATTTT. Its translation: CASSLSAIVGRLGPQHF.

The sample holds a few counts of this clone. The V gene is TRBV19, the J gene TRBJ1-3; D remains unclear. Germline CDR1 LNHDA, CDR2 SQIVND (reference sequence). The CDR3 totals 13 residues. V lost 5 bases, J lost 0 bases, and 5 bases lay in between. Here the CDR3 DNA reads TGTGCCAGTAGTTCACTCTCTGGAAACACCATATATTTT. Translated: CASSSLSGNTIYF.

The chain is built from TRBV4-1 and TRBJ2-2; 14 bases line up with TRBD2. This CDR3 has 17 amino acids. With V trimmed by 2 bases and J by 3 bases, 2 bases remained unmatched. Germline lookup yields CDR1 MGHRA and CDR2 YSYEKL. The DNA of the CDR3 is TGCGCCAGCAGCCAACGGACTAGCGGGGGGCACACCGGGGAGCTGTTTTTT. Translated, it gives CASSQRTSGGHTGELFF.

The chain employs TRBV5-5 and TRBJ2-7; tentative D call: TRBD1 (6 bases). The CDR3 has 16 residues. Deletions cut 2 bases from V and 2 bases from J, with 17 bases between. Germline CDR1 and CDR2: SGHKS and YYEKEE (reference sequence). CDR3 nucleotide sequence: TGTGCCAGCAGCTTTGAGGGCAACAGGGATACCTACGAGCAGTACTTC. Translating gives CASSFEGNRDTYEQYF.

This clone was found a few times. The chain combines TRBV4-2 with TRBJ2-5; D is unclear. This CDR3 contains 13 residues. In germline, CDR1 is LGHNA, CDR2 YNFKEQ. The V gene lost 1 base and the J gene lost 5 bases, with 8 bases spanning the gap. Written as DNA, the CDR3 is TGTGCCAGCAGCCAAGGACATTTGGAGACCCAGTACTTC. As protein: CASSQGHLETQYF.

The chain combines TRBV4-1 with TRBJ2-1; 7 bases agree with TRBD2. The J segment lost 6 bases and the V segment lost 1 base, leaving 9 bases of the junction unmatched. The CDR3 consists of 16 residues. Germline V gives CDR1 MGHRA, CDR2 YSYEKL. The CDR3 DNA reads as TGCGCCAGCAGCCAAGGGAACCGACTAGCCCTCAATGAGCAGTTCTTC. As protein: CASSQGNRLALNEQFF.